The clone carrying this T cell receptor (beta chain) has a single count. These data are taken from a study of cytomegalovirus exposure and HLA in healthy donors. Background on the study: The same platform was used for the 120 or so validation repertoires as for the roughly 700 first-cohort repertoires, as reported in a later analysis.

The data were produced by immunoSEQ multiplex PCR, yet TCRdb's version contains in-frame clones alone and is incomplete. The sample lists 150,000 to 200,000 clones, about 81% occurring once. This CDR3 comprises 14 residues. V was shortened by 3 bases and J by 3 bases, with 9 bases between the two germline ends. From germline, CDR1 is MDHEN and CDR2 SYDVKM. V is TRBV28 and J is TRBJ1-5; TRBD1 is a possible D gene (5 bases). Sequencing was performed on PBMCs. The source of this sequence is a woman in her 30s in good health and CMV-seronegative. This chain's CDR3 is CASSFSRANQPQHF. The CDR3 coding sequence is TGTGCCAGCAGTTTTTCCAGGGCCAATCAGCCCCAGCATTTT.